This entry is about one T cell receptor beta chain. Its antigen is as yet unknown. These data belong to a study of cytomegalovirus exposure and HLA in healthy donors. Study-level results: The study listed approximately 170 cytomegalovirus-associated TCR beta chains. The authors later found TCR association rates varying by HLA locus, with DRB1 most and HLA-C fewest. Several of the most significant clusters appeared linked to common viral pathogens, based on a later analysis.

PCR used 60 Vbeta primers and 13 Jbeta primers. Profiled with immunoSEQ multiplex PCR; TCRdb holds only in-frame clones, not every one. Counted here are about 170,000 clones, roughly 80% occurring once; the ten biggest clones make up 2.4%. Trimming removed 3 bases from V and 3 bases from J; junction bases left unmatched: 8. Germline CDR1 is SQVTM and CDR2 is ANQGSEA. This CDR3 is built from 16 residues. The receptor was isolated from a male donor in good health and CMV-seronegative. This sequence joins TRBV29-1 and TRBJ2-7, with 13 nucleotides matching TRBD2. Sequenced: PBMCs. Written as DNA, the CDR3 is TGCAGCGTTGATCCAGGACTAGCGGGAGTGGTCTACGAGCAGTACTTC. Protein: CSVDPGLAGVVYEQYF.